The rows below give T cell receptor beta chains drawn from one sample of a study of TIL therapy for anti-PD-1-resistant metastatic lung cancer. Sequenced by immunoSEQ multiplex PCR; TCRdb stores in-frame clones only, minus some. The repertoire holds roughly 54,000 clones, with over 75% as singletons. The starting material was blood, obtained at baseline. The receptors stem from a person aged 25-79 years with non-small cell lung cancer. Each CDR3 is given with its conserved first and last residue. The D gene is left open where the match is weak. Clone size is stated in some rows and not others, as once, few, many or a class when expanded.

size | J | V | D | CDR3 | DNA
NA | TRBJ2-1 | TRBV7-9 | NA | CASSLGEPGEQFF | TGTGCCAGCAGCTTAGGGGAACCGGGGGAGCAGTTCTTC
NA | TRBJ2-7 | TRBV7-9 | TRBD2 | CASSRLPSGSPNEQYF | TGTGCCAGCAGCCGCCTCCCTAGCGGGAGTCCCAACGAGCAGTACTTC
NA | TRBJ1-2 | TRBV27 | TRBD1 | CASSFRKPSTGGVYGYTF | TGTGCCAGCAGTTTCCGCAAACCCTCGACAGGGGGTGTTTATGGCTACACCTTC
NA | TRBJ1-2 | TRBV6-5 | NA | CASSYYAGGRGYGYTF | TGTGCCAGCAGTTATTACGCGGGGGGGCGAGGCTATGGCTACACCTTC
NA | TRBJ2-5 | TRBV24-1 | NA | CATSDSGRGKTQYF | TGTGCCACCAGTGATTCCGGCAGGGGAAAGACCCAGTACTTC
NA | TRBJ2-1 | TRBV9 | NA | CASSVVWGNEQFF | TGTGCCAGCAGCGTAGTATGGGGGAATGAGCAGTTCTTC
NA | TRBJ2-7 | TRBV4-1 | NA | CASSQVQGSYEQYF | TGCGCCAGCAGCCAAGTTCAGGGTTCCTACGAGCAGTACTTC
NA | TRBJ2-3 | TRBV7-9 | TRBD1 | CASSLARTGSLDTQYF | TGTGCCAGCAGCTTAGCCAGGACAGGGAGTTTGGATACGCAGTATTTT
NA | TRBJ2-7 | TRBV19 | NA | CASSSQGTGEQYF | TGTGCCAGTAGCTCTCAGGGTACGGGCGAGCAGTACTTC
NA | TRBJ2-1 | TRBV3-1/TRBV3-2 | NA | CASSHPPFGDSYNEQFF | TGTGCCAGCAGCCACCCCCCTTTCGGGGACTCCTACAATGAGCAGTTCTTC
once | TRBJ1-6 | TRBV27 | NA | CASSLSFLREFNSPLHF | TGTGCCAGCAGTTTATCTTTCTTGAGGGAATTTAATTCACCCCTCCACTTT
few | TRBJ2-1 | TRBV6-6 | TRBD2 | CASSYSPSGRQGEQFF | TGTGCCAGCAGTTACTCGCCTAGCGGGAGACAGGGTGAGCAGTTCTTC
NA | TRBJ2-1 | TRBV19 | NA | CASSSAPQGLMQFF | TGTGCCAGTAGTAGCGCCCCACAGGGTTTAATGCAGTTCTTC
NA | TRBJ2-6 | TRBV9 | TRBD1 | CASSVAQGAFSGANVLTF | TGTGCCAGCAGCGTAGCGCAGGGGGCGTTCTCTGGGGCCAACGTCCTGACTTTC
NA | TRBJ1-2 | TRBV28 | TRBD1 | CASHGFSGTEYYGYTF | TGTGCCAGCCACGGGTTCTCCGGGACAGAATACTATGGCTACACCTTC
NA | TRBJ1-6 | TRBV6-5 | NA | CASSPASEPYSPLHF | TGTGCCAGCAGCCCAGCCTCGGAACCCTATTCACCCCTCCACTTT
NA | TRBJ2-7 | TRBV28 | NA | CASSPSIFRSSYEQYF | TGTGCCAGCAGTCCCTCCATTTTTAGGAGCTCCTACGAGCAGTACTTC
NA | TRBJ2-7 | TRBV11-2 | NA | CASSLVGQYF | TGTGCCAGCAGCTTAGTCGGCCAGTACTTC
NA | TRBJ1-4 | TRBV19 | NA | CASSRGGRASEKLFF | TGTGCCAGTAGTAGGGGCGGGCGAGCCTCCGAAAAACTGTTTTTT
NA | TRBJ1-1 | TRBV9 | NA | CASSPRQNTEAFF | TGTGCCAGCAGCCCCCGACAGAACACTGAAGCTTTCTTT
once | TRBJ1-2 | TRBV2 | NA | CASSEAGSNYGYTF | TGTGCCAGCAGTGAGGCGGGGTCTAACTATGGCTACACCTTC
NA | TRBJ1-1 | TRBV4-1 | NA | CASSRQTNTEAFF | TGCGCCAGCAGCCGTCAGACGAACACTGAAGCTTTCTTT
NA | TRBJ1-2 | TRBV6-6 | NA | CASLPAGENYGYTF | TGTGCCAGCCTACCCGCGGGGGAAAACTATGGCTACACCTTC
once | TRBJ1-5 | TRBV5-6 | NA | CASSYGRNNQPQHF | TGTGCCAGCAGCTACGGACGGAACAATCAGCCCCAGCATTTT
NA | TRBJ1-1 | TRBV15 | NA | CATSGGVRAFF | TGTGCCACCAGCGGAGGGGTGAGAGCTTTCTTT
few | TRBJ1-6 | TRBV6-5 | NA | CASKKLQEPLHF | TGTGCCAGCAAAAAATTACAGGAACCCCTCCACTTT
once | TRBJ2-7 | TRBV30 | TRBD2 | CAWSGTSGSPYEQYF | TGTGCCTGGAGTGGGACTAGCGGGAGCCCATACGAGCAGTACTTC
few | TRBJ2-2 | TRBV9 | TRBD1 | CASTTGGQTGELFF | TGTGCCAGCACTACAGGGGGCCAGACCGGGGAGCTGTTTTTT
NA | TRBJ1-6 | TRBV28 | NA | CASTRGLGNSPLHF | TGTGCCAGCACACGCGGCCTCGGTAATTCACCCCTCCACTTT
NA | TRBJ1-1 | TRBV3-1/TRBV3-2 | NA | CASSRSRTLHTEAFF | TGTGCCAGCAGCCGATCCAGGACCCTCCACACTGAAGCTTTCTTT
NA | TRBJ2-5 | TRBV7-8 | NA | CASSLAGTVETQYF | TGTGCCAGCAGCTTAGCGGGAACGGTCGAGACCCAGTACTTC
few | TRBJ1-5 | TRBV24-1 | TRBD1 | CATSDTGTGGRDQPQHF | TGTGCCACCAGTGATACCGGGACAGGGGGTAGAGATCAGCCCCAGCATTTT
once | TRBJ2-7 | TRBV15 | NA | CATSRDKGNYEQYF | TGTGCCACCAGCAGAGATAAAGGGAATTACGAGCAGTACTTC